The sequence of this TCR beta chain was determined in a study of OX40 agonist ivuxolimab in advanced cancers. At the level of the study: Those enrolled were roughly 85% male, with a mean age of roughly 60 years and ages from about 20 to 90.

CDR3 size: 16 residues. Deletions cut 8 bases from V and 2 bases from J, with 22 bases between. Germline V CDR1 and CDR2: MRHNA, SNTAGT. The protocol was immunoSEQ multiplex PCR, while the TCRdb copy is restricted to in-frame clones and leaves out a portion. The data hold some 10,000 clones, with about nine tenths observed a single time. The clonotype comes from an adult with an advanced solid tumor such as melanoma, head and neck, liver or kidney cancer. The input for sequencing was CD4+ or CD8+ T cells sorted from blood, taken in a trial of the OX40 agonist ivuxolimab. This chain uses TRBV6-4 with TRBJ2-7, with D perhaps TRBD1 (5 bases). The CDR3 bases are TGTGCCAGCCGCCGCCGGACAAGAGTAGCCCCCTACGAGCAGTACTTC. This codes for CASRRRTRVAPYEQYF.